This T cell receptor beta chain derives from a study of control samples from healthy donors and cancer patients (dated by TCRdb to 2018 to 2020). To prepare the library, the immunoSEQ multiplex PCR assay was applied. TCRdb re-hosts the immuneACCESS table, in-frame sequences only. Its copies lack some clones; in the studies checked, an unresolved V gene accounts for under half of them, and the cause for the rest is not known. This sample is represented by around 51,000 clones; 80% of them were singletons. Together, the top ten hold roughly 9.1% of the sample. V is pruned by 6 bases and J by 2 bases, leaving 12 bases of the junction without a gene match. CDR1 and CDR2 are read off the germline V gene as MDHEN and SYDVKM. The cysteine opens and the phenylalanine closes a CDR3 of 18 amino acids. This entry keeps only the CDR3 DNA: 54 bases, framed from base 1. On this clone itself: What this receptor recognizes is not known. One base away there is no much larger clone; base qualities are not given.

The sequence was obtained from a man aged 70-80 years in good health. The chain uses TRBV28 and TRBJ2-2, with 10 central nucleotides matching TRBD1. Sequencing was carried out using blood. The sequence in DNA is TGTGCCAGCAGGTCCGGGACAGGGGTTTTAAGAAACACCGGGGAGCTGTTTTTT. It encodes CASRSGTGVLRNTGELFF.